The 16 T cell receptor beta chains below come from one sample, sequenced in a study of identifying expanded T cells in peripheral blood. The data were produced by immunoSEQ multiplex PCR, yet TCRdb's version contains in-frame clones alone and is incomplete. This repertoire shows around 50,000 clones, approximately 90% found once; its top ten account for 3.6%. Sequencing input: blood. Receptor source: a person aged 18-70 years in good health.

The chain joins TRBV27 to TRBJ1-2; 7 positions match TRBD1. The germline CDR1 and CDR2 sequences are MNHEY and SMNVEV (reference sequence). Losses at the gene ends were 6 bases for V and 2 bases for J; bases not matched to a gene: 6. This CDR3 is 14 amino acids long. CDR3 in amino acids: CASRRTGGNYGYTF. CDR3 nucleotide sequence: TGTGCCAGCAGGAGGACAGGAGGGAACTATGGCTACACCTTC.

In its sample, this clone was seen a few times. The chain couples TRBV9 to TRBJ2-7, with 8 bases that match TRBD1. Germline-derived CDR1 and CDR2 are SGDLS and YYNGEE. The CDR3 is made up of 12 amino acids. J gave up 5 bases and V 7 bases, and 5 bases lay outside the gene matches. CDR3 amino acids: CASGRTGNEQYF. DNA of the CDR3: TGTGCCAGCGGTCGGACAGGGAACGAGCAGTACTTC.

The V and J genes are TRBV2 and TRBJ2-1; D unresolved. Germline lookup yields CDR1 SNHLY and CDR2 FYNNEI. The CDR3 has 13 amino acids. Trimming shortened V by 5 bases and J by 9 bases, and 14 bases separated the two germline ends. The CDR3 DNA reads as TGTGCCAGCAGTCAGGCTCAAATCGGTGAGCAGTTCTTC. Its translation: CASSQAQIGEQFF. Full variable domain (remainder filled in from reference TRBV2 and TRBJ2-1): EPEVTQTPSHQVTQMGQEVILRCVPISNHLYFYWYRQILGQKVEFLVSFYNNEISEKSEIFDDQFSVERPDGSNFTLKIRSTKLEDSAMYFCASSQAQIGEQFFGPGTRLTVL.

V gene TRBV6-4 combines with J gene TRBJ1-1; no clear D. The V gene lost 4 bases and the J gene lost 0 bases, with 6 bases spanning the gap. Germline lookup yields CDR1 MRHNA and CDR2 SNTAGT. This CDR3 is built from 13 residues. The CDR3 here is CASSVEVNTEAFF. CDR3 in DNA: TGTGCCAGCAGTGTGGAGGTGAACACTGAAGCTTTCTTT.

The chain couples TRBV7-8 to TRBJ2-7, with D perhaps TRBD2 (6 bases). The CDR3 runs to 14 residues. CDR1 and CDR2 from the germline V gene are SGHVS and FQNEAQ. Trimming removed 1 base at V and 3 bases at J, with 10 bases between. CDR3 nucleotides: TGTGCCAGCAGCTTAGGGCGGGATGACTACGAGCAGTACTTC. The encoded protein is CASSLGRDDYEQYF.

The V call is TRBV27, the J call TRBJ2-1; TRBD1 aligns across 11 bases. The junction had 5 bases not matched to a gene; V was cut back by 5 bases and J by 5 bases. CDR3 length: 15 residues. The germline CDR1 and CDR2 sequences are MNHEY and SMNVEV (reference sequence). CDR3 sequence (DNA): TGTGCCAGCAGTCCGTGGACAGGGGGCCACAATGAGCAGTTCTTC. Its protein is CASSPWTGGHNEQFF.

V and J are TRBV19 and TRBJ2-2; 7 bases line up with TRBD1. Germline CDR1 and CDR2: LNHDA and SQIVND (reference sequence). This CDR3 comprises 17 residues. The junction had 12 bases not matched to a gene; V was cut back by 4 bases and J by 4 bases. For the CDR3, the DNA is TGTGCCAGTAGTAACCGATGGGACAGCTTCTCCACCGGGGAGCTGTTTTTT. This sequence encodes CASSNRWDSFSTGELFF. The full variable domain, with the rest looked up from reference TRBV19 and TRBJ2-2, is DGGITQSPKYLFRKEGQNVTLSCEQNLNHDAMYWYRQDPGQGLRLIYYSQIVNDFQKGDIAEGYSVSREKKESFPLTVTSAQKNPTAFYLCASSNRWDSFSTGELFFGEGSRLTVL.

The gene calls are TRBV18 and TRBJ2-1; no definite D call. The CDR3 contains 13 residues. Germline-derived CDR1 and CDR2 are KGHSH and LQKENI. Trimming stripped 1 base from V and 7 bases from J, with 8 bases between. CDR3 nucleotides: TGTGCCAGCTCACCACGTCAGGATAATGAGCAGTTCTTC. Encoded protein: CASSPRQDNEQFF.

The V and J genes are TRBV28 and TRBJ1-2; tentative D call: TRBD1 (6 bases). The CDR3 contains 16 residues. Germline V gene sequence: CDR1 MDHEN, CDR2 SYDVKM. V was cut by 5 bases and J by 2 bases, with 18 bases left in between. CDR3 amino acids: CASSPFPGVKNYGYTF. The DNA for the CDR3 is TGTGCCAGCAGTCCCTTCCCAGGGGTAAAAAACTATGGCTACACCTTC.

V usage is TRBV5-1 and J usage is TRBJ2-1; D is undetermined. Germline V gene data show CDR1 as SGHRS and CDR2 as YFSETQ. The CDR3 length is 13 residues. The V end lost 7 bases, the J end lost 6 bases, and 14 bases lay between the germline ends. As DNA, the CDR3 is TGCGCCAGCCGACACGAACCCCCCAATGAGCAGTTCTTC. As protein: CASRHEPPNEQFF.

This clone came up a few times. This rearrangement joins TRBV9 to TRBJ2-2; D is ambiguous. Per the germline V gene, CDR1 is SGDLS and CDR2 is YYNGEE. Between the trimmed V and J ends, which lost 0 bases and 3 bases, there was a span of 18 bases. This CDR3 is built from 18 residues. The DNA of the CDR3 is TGTGCCAGCAGCGTAGCATTGGACCCCCGAAAGGACACCGGGGAGCTGTTTTTT. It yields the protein CASSVALDPRKDTGELFF.

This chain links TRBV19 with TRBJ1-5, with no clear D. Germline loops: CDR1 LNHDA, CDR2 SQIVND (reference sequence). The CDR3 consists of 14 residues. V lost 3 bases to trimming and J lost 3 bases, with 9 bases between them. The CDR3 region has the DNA TGTGCCAGTAGTATTAATCGGGACAATCAGCCCCAGCATTTT. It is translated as CASSINRDNQPQHF.

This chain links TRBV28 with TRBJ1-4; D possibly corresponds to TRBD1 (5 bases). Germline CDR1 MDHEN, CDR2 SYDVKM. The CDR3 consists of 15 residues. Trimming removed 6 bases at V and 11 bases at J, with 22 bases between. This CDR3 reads CASSPPRAARGKLFF. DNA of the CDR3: TGTGCCAGCAGCCCCCCCCGCGCGGCCCGGGGGAAACTGTTTTTT.

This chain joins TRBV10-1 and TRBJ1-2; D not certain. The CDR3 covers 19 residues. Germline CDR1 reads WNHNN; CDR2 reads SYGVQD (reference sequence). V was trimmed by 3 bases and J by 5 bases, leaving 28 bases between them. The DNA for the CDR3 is TGCGCCAGCAGTGATAACCCTCCCGGGCCCTCGCTGGGTAGGTATGGCTACACCTTC. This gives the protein CASSDNPPGPSLGRYGYTF.

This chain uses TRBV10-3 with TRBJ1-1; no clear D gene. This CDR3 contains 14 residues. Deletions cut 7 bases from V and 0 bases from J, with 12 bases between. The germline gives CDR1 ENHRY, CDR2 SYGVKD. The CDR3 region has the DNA TGTGCCATCACCACAAACCCGATGAACACTGAAGCTTTCTTT. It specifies CAITTNPMNTEAFF.

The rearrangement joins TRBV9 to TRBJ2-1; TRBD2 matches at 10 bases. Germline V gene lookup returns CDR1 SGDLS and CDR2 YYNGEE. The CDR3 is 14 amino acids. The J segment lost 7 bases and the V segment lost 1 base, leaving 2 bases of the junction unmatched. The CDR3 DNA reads TGTGCCAGCAGCGTAAGCGGGAGGGCAAATGAGCAGTTCTTC. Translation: CASSVSGRANEQFF. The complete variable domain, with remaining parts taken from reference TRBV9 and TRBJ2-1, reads DSGVTQTPKHLITATGQRVTLRCSPRSGDLSVYWYQQSLDQGLQFLIQYYNGEERAKGNILERFSAQQFPDLHSELNLSSLELGDSALYFCASSVSGRANEQFFGPGTRLTVL.